The sequence of this T cell receptor beta chain was determined in a study of Graves' ophthalmopathy and Graves' hyperthyroidism. The authors amplified TCR beta CDR3 regions, and they did so from RNA transcripts for repertoire sequencing. HTBI primers primed a first-round RT-PCR, and a second-round multiplex PCR followed. TCRdb reprocessed the multiplex PCR reads via MiXCR and lists one record per CDR3 protein. In the table there are about 210,000 distinct CDR3 sequences, under 30% of which are singletons. General observations from the study: Built on 13 signatures, a model told ophthalmopathy apart from stable hyperthyroidism with about 90% sensitivity and roughly 80% specificity. Blood also carried most expanded thyroid clonotypes exceeding 0.001 frequency.

For this clonotype: Its antigen is as yet unknown.

PBMCs were density-gradient isolated from roughly 10 ml fresh blood. The germline CDR1 and CDR2 sequences are SEHNR and FQNEAQ (reference sequence). The CDR3 contains 15 residues. V lost 4 bases and J 0 bases, leaving 10 bases between the germline ends. The material sequenced was peripheral blood. This sequence joins TRBV7-9 and TRBJ1-5; possibly TRBD1 for D (5 bases). The sequence derives from a man aged 50 to 60 with Graves' ophthalmopathy. The CDR3 loop is CASSSTEYSNQPQHF. The CDR3 coding sequence is TGTGCCAGCAGCTCGACAGAGTATAGCAATCAGCCCCAGCATTTT.